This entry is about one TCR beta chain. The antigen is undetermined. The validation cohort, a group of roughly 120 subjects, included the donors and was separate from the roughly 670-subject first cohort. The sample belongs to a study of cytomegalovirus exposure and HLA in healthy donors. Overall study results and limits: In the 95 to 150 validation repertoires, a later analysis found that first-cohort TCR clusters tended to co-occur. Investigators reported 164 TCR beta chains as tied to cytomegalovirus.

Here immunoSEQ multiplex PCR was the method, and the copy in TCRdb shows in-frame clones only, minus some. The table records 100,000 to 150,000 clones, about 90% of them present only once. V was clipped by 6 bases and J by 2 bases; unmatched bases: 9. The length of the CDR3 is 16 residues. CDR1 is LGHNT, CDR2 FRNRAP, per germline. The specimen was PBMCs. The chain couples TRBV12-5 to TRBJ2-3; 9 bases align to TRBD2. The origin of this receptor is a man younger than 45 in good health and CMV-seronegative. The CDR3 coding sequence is TGTGCTAGTGGCATCCCGCTAGCGGGGTACACAGATACGCAGTATTTT. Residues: CASGIPLAGYTDTQYF.